The 20 T cell receptor beta chains below come from one sample, sequenced in a study of identical twins. One entry per CDR3 protein results from TCRdb running MiXCR on the 5' RACE reads. The sample consists of approximately 1.8 million distinct CDR3 sequences, around 33% of them appearing once. Material: cord blood. These receptors were obtained from a newborn girl in good health.

This clonotype has only a few counts. The chain recombines TRBV29-1 with TRBJ2-3; D is unresolved. Germline-derived CDR1 and CDR2 are SQVTM and ANQGSEA. The V end was cut by 5 bases, the J end by 3 bases, with 9 bases between. The CDR3 has 12 residues. This CDR3 reads CSVSLGTDTQYF. DNA of the CDR3: TGCAGCGTTTCTCTGGGAACAGATACGCAGTATTTT.

This clonotype was observed many times. Relative to the germline gene, one junction end is altered; a read error may explain this. This rearrangement joins TRBV5-1 to TRBJ1-1; D unresolved. Germline V gene data show CDR1 as SGHRS and CDR2 as YFSETQ. The CDR3 loop spans 13 amino acids. In DNA form, the CDR3 reads TGTGCCAGCAGTTTACCGGGGAACACTGAAGCTTTCTTT. Protein: CASSLPGNTEAFF.

The table lists this clonotype with many counts. This chain connects TRBV10-3 to TRBJ2-5, with TRBD1 identical over 7 bases. The CDR3 has 12 amino acids. With 10 bases clipped from V and 2 bases from J, the junction kept 4 bases outside the gene matches. Germline V gene lookup returns CDR1 ENHRY and CDR2 SYGVKD. CDR3 amino acids: CATGTEQETQYF. The CDR3 DNA follows: TGTGCCACCGGGACAGAACAAGAGACCCAGTACTTC.

Details on this clonotype: Compared with germline, one end of the junction differs, possibly owing to a read error. The V call is TRBV2, the J call TRBJ2-3; tentative D call: TRBD1 (6 bases). The CDR3 sequence is 14 residues long. CDR1 and CDR2 from the germline V gene are SNHLY and FYNNEI. CDR3 bases: TGTGCCAGCAGGGTCACAGGGTATGGGGATACGCAGTGTTTT. The encoded protein is CASRVTGYGDTQCF.

This clonotype was picked up a small number of times. V and J are TRBV10-1 and TRBJ2-7; D uncertain. Germline V gives CDR1 WNHNN, CDR2 SYGVQD (reference sequence). The V end lost 6 bases, the J end lost 5 bases, and 14 bases lay between the germline ends. The CDR3 has 13 amino acids. The CDR3 DNA reads TGCGCCAGCAGCGGAGACCCAACCGACGAGCAGTACTTC. Its protein product is CASSGDPTDEQYF.

This clonotype was counted many times. The rearrangement links TRBV29-1 to TRBJ2-1; the match to TRBD2 covers 7 bases. This CDR3 contains 13 residues. The germline V gene encodes CDR1 SQVTM and CDR2 ANQGSEA. V was pared by 6 bases and J by 6 bases, with 8 bases of the junction left unmatched. The CDR3 DNA follows: TGCAGCGTCGCGGGGGACCTCTCCAATGAGCAGTTCTTC. Translating gives CSVAGDLSNEQFF.

This clonotype was counted only a few times. V gene TRBV6-1 combines with J gene TRBJ2-7; TRBD2 matches at 9 bases. From germline, CDR1 is MNHNS and CDR2 SASEGT. Trimming cost V 6 bases and J 4 bases; bases outside gene matches: 7. The length of the CDR3 is 14 residues. The CDR3 nucleotides read TGTGCCAGCAGGATTAGCGGGAGTAAGTACGAGCAGTACTTC. Amino acids: CASRISGSKYEQYF.

This chain uses TRBV6-6 with TRBJ2-5; 9 bases map to TRBD1. Germline V gives CDR1 MNHNY, CDR2 SVGAGI (reference sequence). Trimming cost V 5 bases and J 4 bases; bases outside gene matches: 5. The CDR3 contains 14 residues. The CDR3 sequence is CASSMDRGRETQYF. CDR3 in DNA: TGTGCCAGCAGTATGGACAGGGGACGAGAGACCCAGTACTTC.

J is TRBJ1-2 and V is TRBV29-1; D is possibly TRBD1 (6 bases). CDR3 length: 14 residues. V lost 6 bases to trimming and J lost 6 bases, with 20 bases between them. Germline V lookup: CDR1 SQVTM, CDR2 ANQGSEA. The CDR3 DNA reads as TGCAGCGTGGCCCGAAGGGGGTCGGACCATGGCTACACCTTC. Residues: CSVARRGSDHGYTF.

The V call is TRBV6-5, the J call TRBJ2-1, with a tentative D call TRBD2 (6 bases). CDR3 length: 16 residues. Trimming took off 0 bases at V and 7 bases at J, with 16 bases between the two ends. Germline V gives CDR1 MNHEY, CDR2 SVGAGI. The CDR3 DNA reads as TGTGCCAGCAGTTACTCGAAGGAGGGAGTGGGGAATGAGCAGTTCTTC. Translated, it gives CASSYSKEGVGNEQFF.

This clonotype showed up just once. A much more abundant neighbour one base away suggests this may be a read error. The genes are TRBV4-2 and TRBJ2-1; TRBD2 aligns across 10 bases. The germline V gene encodes CDR1 LGHNA and CDR2 YNFKEQ. J gave up 13 bases and V 1 base, and 10 bases lay outside the gene matches. The length of the CDR3 is 15 residues. The CDR3: CASSQGTSGQETQFF. CDR3 sequence (DNA): TGTGCCAGCAGCCAAGGGACTAGCGGCCAAGAGACCCAGTTCTTC.

This clonotype was recorded a few times. The rearrangement uses TRBV29-1 and TRBJ2-3; 9 nucleotides line up with TRBD2. There are 15 residues in the CDR3. J was trimmed by 3 bases and V by 3 bases; bases with no gene match: 7. From germline, CDR1 is SQVTM and CDR2 ANQGSEA. For the CDR3, the DNA is TGCAGCGTTGAGGCCGAGCGGGAGGTGACAGATACGCAGTATTTT. Encoded protein: CSVEAEREVTDTQYF.

This clonotype has just a few counts. This rearrangement joins TRBV5-1 to TRBJ2-5; 8 positions match TRBD1. Germline lookup yields CDR1 SGHRS and CDR2 YFSETQ. CDR3 length equals 13 residues. The trim removed 3 bases at V and 6 bases at J, leaving 4 bases unmatched. The CDR3: CASSWRQGKTQYF. DNA for the CDR3: TGCGCCAGCAGCTGGAGACAGGGGAAGACCCAGTACTTC.

This clonotype occurred a few times. The chain joins TRBV27 to TRBJ1-1; 8 bases match TRBD1. Germline V gene lookup returns CDR1 MNHEY and CDR2 SMNVEV (reference sequence). V lost 10 bases to trimming and J lost 5 bases; unmatched junction nucleotides: 12. The CDR3 has 14 residues. The CDR3 nucleotides read TGTGCCACAAACCGAGACAGGGGAGATACTGAAGCTTTCTTT. As protein: CATNRDRGDTEAFF.

This clonotype turned up a few times. The chain carries TRBV10-3 and TRBJ2-1, with 11 bases lining up with TRBD2. CDR1 and CDR2 from the germline V gene are ENHRY and SYGVKD. V gave up 6 bases and J gave up 6 bases; unmatched junction bases: 4. This CDR3 is 14 amino acids long. DNA for the CDR3: TGTGCCATCAGGGGACTAGCGGACCTCAATGAGCAGTTCTTC. It yields the protein CAIRGLADLNEQFF.

This clonotype was counted at least ten times. This sequence joins TRBV20-1 and TRBJ2-7; D unclear. With 3 bases removed from V and 2 bases from J, the gap between germline ends came to 11 bases. The CDR3 covers 13 residues. Looked up from germline, CDR1 is DFQATT and CDR2 is SNEGSKA (reference sequence). CDR3 region: CSASLGFTYEQYF. DNA of the CDR3: TGCAGTGCTAGTCTTGGTTTCACCTACGAGCAGTACTTC.

The chain carries TRBV5-1 and TRBJ1-6, with unresolved D. Looked up from germline, CDR1 is SGHRS and CDR2 is YFSETQ. The V end was cut by 7 bases, the J end by 0 bases, with 8 bases between. CDR3 size: 14 residues. The CDR3 is CASAESSYNSPLHF. CDR3 DNA: TGCGCCAGCGCGGAGAGCTCCTATAATTCACCCCTCCACTTT.

This clonotype was seen ten or more times. The chain combines TRBV4-2 with TRBJ2-3, with D unclear. The CDR3 runs 15 residues. Germline loops: CDR1 LGHNA, CDR2 YNFKEQ. V was pared by 2 bases and J by 1 base, with 10 bases between. CDR3 bases: TGTGCCAGCAGCCAACGTGCCGCGGGCACAGATACGCAGTATTTT. Translation gives CASSQRAAGTDTQYF.

This clonotype has more than one count but fewer than ten. The rearrangement links TRBV2 to TRBJ2-7, with D perhaps TRBD2 (6 bases). This CDR3 is built from 15 residues. Germline values: CDR1 SNHLY, CDR2 FYNNEI. V lost 7 bases and J 5 bases, leaving 21 bases between the germline ends. CDR3 residues: CASIDGSLRRDEQYF. CDR3 coding DNA: TGTGCCAGCATCGATGGCTCCCTAAGGAGGGACGAGCAGTACTTC.

The V call is TRBV2, the J call TRBJ1-2; 10 nucleotides match TRBD1. CDR3 length equals 15 residues. After removal of 6 bases from V and 8 bases from J, the junction contained 12 bases not matched to a gene. Germline loops: CDR1 SNHLY, CDR2 FYNNEI. The CDR3 is CASRGTGAKVEGYTF. CDR3 DNA sequence: TGTGCCAGCAGGGGGACAGGGGCCAAGGTGGAAGGCTACACCTTC.